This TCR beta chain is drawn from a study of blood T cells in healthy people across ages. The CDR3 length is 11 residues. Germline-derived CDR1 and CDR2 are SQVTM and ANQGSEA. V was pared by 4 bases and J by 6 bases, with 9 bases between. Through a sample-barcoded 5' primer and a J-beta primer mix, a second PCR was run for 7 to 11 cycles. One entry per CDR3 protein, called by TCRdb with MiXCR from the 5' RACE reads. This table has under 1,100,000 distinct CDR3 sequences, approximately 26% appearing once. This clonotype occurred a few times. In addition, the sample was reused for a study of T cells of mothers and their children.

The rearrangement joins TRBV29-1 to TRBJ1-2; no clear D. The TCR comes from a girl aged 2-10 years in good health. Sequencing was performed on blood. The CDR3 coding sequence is TGCAGCGTTGTAGAGGGCGATGGCTACACCTTC. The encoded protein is CSVVEGDGYTF.